This TCR beta chain stems from a study of blood T cell repertoires in COVID-19. On the study more broadly: Some COVID-19 samples were acute and others convalescent; all came from the United States, Italy and Spain. T cells, B-cell-depleted T cells, or PBMCs supplied cDNA or gDNA.

The V end lost 3 bases, the J end lost 8 bases, and 12 bases lay between the germline ends. The CDR3 has 13 amino acids. CDR1 and CDR2 (germline): KGHDR, SFDVKD. In the source study's methods: Reference gene primer amplification gave estimated nucleated cell counts. The method was immunoSEQ multiplex PCR; TCRdb's version includes in-frame clones alone and lacks a portion of them. Clone size and the V and J calls come from that table; the DNA yielded D and trimming. Of over 200,000 clones listed, around 86% are singletons. The clonotype comes from a man aged 80 or over with acute or convalescent COVID-19. The V call is TRBV24-1, the J call TRBJ1-2; tentative D call: TRBD1 (5 bases). Sequencing was done on a sample of peripheral blood. Here the CDR3 reads CATSDPQGRGYTF. CDR3 sequence (DNA): TGTGCCACCAGTGATCCCCAGGGCCGGGGCTACACCTTC.